This T cell receptor beta chain was identified during a study of T-cell memory formation after mild COVID-19. Study in general: TCR clusters were mostly confined to one donor each. Notes on the study in general: The SARS-CoV-2 specificity of second-wave clones reaching peak at day 37 remained unverified. A balance of CD4 and CD8 characterized clones contracting day 15 to 85, whereas later expanders leaned CD4+.

This clonotype has only a few counts. Its antigen is still unknown. The CDR3 is 11 amino acids. CDR1 and CDR2 (germline): SQVTM, ANQGSEA. V shed 0 bases, J shed 15 bases, and the junction held 5 bases outside the gene matches. TCRdb re-analysed the 5' RACE reads in MiXCR, keeping a single row per CDR3 protein. This sample has tens of thousands of distinct CDR3 sequences, with approximately 23% found just once. Sequencing was done on a sample of PBMCs or a T cell subset sorted from them (not recorded which). The chain combines TRBV29-1 with TRBJ2-1, with TRBD2 matching over 7 bases. The receptor's source is a man aged 18 to 29 who had mild COVID-19 (a few samples of this study predate the infection). Cell type and time point are not known. The chain's CDR3 is CSVEDLGLSFF. CDR3 in DNA: TGCAGCGTTGAAGATCTGGGACTATCGTTCTTC.